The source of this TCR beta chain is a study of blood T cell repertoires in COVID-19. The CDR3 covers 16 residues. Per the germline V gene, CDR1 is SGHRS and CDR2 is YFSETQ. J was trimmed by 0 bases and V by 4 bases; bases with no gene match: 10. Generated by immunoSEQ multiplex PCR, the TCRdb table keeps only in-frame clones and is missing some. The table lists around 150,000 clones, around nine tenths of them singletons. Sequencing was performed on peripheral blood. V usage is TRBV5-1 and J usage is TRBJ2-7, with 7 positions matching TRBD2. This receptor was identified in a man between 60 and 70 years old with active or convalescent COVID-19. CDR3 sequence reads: CASSPGLADLSYEQYF. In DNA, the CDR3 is TGCGCCAGCAGCCCCGGGCTAGCGGACCTCTCCTACGAGCAGTACTTC.